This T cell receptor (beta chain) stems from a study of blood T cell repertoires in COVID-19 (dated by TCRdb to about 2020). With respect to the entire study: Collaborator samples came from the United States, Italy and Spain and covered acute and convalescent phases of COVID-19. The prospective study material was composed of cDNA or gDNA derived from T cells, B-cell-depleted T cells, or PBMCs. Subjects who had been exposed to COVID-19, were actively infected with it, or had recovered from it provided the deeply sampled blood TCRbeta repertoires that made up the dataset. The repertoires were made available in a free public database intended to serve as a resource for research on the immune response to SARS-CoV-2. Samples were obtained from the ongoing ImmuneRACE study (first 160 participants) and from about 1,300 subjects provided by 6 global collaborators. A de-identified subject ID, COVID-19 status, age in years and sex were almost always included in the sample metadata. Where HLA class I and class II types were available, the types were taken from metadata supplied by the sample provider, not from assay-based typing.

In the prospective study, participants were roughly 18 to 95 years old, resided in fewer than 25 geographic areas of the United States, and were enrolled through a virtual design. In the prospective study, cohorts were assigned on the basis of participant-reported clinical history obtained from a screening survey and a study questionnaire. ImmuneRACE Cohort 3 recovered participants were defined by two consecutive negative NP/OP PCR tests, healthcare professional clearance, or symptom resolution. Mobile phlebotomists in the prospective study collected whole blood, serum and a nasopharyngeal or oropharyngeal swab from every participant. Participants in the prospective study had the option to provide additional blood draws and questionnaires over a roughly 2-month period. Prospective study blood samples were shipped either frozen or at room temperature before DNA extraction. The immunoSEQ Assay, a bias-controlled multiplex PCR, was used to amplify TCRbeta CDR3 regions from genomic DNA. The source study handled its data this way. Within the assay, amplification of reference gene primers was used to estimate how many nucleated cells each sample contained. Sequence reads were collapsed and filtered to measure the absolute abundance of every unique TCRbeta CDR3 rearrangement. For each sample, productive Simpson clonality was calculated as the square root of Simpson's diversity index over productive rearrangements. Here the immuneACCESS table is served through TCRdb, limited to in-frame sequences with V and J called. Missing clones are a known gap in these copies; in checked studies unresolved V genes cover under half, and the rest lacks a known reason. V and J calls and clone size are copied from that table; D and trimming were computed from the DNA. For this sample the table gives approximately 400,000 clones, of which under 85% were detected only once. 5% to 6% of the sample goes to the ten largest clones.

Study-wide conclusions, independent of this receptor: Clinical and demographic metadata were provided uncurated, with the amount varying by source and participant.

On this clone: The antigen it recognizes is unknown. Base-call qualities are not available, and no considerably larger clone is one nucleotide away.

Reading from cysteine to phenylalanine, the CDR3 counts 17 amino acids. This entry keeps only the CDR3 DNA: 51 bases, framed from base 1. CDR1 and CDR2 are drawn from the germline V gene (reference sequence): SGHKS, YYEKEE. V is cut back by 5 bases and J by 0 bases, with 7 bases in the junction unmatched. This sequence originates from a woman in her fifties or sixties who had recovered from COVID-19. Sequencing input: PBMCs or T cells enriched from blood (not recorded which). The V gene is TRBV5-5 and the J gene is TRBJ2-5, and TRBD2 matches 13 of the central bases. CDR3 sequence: CASSGRLAGGHQETQYF. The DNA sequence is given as TGTGCCAGCAGTGGCCGACTAGCGGGGGGACACCAAGAGACCCAGTACTTC.